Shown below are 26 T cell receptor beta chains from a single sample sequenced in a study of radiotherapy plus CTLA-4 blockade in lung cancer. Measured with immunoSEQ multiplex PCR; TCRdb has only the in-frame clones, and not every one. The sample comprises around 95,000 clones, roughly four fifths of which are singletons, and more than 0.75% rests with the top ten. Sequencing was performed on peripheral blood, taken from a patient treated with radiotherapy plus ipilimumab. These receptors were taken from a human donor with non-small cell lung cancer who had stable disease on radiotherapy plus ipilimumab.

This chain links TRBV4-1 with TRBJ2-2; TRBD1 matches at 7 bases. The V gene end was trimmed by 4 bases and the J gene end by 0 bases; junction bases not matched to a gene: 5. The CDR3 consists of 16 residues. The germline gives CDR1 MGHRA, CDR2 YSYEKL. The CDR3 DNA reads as TGCGCCAGCAGCCGAGCGACAGGGCCGAACACCGGGGAGCTGTTTTTT. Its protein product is CASSRATGPNTGELFF.

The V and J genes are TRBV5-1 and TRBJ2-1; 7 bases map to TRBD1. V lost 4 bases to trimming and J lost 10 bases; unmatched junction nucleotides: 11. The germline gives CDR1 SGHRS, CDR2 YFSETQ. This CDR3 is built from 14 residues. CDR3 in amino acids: CASSHRTQGTEQFF. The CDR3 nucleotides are TGCGCCAGCAGCCATAGGACACAGGGGACAGAGCAGTTCTTC.

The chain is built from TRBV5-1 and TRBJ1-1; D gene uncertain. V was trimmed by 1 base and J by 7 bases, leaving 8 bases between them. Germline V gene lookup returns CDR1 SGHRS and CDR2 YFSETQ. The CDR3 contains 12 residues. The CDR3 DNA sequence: TGCGCCAGCAGCTTGCGGCCAGATGAAGCTTTCTTT. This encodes CASSLRPDEAFF.

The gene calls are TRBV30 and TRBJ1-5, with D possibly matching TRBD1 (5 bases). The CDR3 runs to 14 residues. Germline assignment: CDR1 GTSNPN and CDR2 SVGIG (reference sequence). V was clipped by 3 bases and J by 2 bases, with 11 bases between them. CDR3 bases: TGTGCCTGGAGGGGACCGGGTGGCAATCAGCCCCAGCATTTT. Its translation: CAWRGPGGNQPQHF.

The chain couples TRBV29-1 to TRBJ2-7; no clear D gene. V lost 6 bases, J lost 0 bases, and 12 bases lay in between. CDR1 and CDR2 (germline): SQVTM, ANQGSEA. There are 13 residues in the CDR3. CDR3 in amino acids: CSVTPSSSYEQYF. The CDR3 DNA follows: TGCAGCGTGACACCCAGCAGCTCCTACGAGCAGTACTTC.

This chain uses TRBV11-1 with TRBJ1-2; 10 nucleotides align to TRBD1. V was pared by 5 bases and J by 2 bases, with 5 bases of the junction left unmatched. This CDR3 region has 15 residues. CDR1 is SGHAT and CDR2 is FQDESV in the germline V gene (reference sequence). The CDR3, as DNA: TGTGCCAGCAGCCTGCGGACAGGGGGAAACTATGGCTACACCTTC. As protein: CASSLRTGGNYGYTF.

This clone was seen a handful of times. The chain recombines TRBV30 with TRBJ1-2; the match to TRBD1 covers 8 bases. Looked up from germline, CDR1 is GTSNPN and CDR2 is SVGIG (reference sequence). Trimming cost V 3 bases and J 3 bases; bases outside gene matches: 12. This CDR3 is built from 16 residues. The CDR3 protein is CAWRPGLQGVDYGYTF. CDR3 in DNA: TGTGCCTGGAGACCAGGGTTACAGGGGGTCGACTATGGCTACACCTTC.

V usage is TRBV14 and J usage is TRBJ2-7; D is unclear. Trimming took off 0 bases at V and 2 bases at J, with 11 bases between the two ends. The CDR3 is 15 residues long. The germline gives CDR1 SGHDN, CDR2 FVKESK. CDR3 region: CASSQDRGRTYEQYF. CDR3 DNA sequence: TGTGCCAGCAGCCAAGATAGAGGCAGAACCTACGAGCAGTACTTC.

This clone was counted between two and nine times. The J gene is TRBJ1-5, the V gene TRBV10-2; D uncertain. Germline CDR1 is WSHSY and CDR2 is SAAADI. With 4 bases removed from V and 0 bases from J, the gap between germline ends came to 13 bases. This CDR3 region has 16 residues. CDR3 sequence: CASSATEPYSNQPQHF. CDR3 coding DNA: TGCGCCAGCAGTGCTACAGAACCATATAGCAATCAGCCCCAGCATTTT.

CDR3 loop: CASILGGSNQPQHF. CDR3 DNA: TGTGCCAGCATTCTAGGGGGTAGCAATCAGCCCCAGCATTTT. The J gene is TRBJ1-5, the V gene TRBV6-1, with a weak D call TRBD1 (6 bases). CDR1 is MNHNS and CDR2 is SASEGT in the germline V gene. The V gene lost 7 bases and the J gene lost 0 bases, with 10 bases spanning the gap. This CDR3 has 14 residues.

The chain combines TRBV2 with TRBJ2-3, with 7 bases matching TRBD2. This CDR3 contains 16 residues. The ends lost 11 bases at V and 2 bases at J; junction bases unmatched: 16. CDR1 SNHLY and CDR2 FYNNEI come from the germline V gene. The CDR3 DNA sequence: TGTGCCGGGGGGGGGATAGCGGTCCCCAACACAGATACGCAGTATTTT. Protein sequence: CAGGGIAVPNTDTQYF.

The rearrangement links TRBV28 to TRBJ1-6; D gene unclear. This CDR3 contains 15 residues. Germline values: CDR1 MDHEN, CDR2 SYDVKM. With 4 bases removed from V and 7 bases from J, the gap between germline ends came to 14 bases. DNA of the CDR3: TGTGCCAGCAGTTCCTCTGCGGGGAAAAATTCACCCCTCCACTTT. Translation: CASSSSAGKNSPLHF.

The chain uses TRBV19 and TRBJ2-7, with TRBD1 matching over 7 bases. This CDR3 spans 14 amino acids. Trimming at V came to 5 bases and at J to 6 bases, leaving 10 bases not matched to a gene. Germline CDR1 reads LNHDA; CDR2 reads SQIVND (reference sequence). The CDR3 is CASSRIGTAAEQYF. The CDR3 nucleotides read TGTGCCAGTAGTCGTATTGGGACAGCAGCCGAGCAGTACTTC.

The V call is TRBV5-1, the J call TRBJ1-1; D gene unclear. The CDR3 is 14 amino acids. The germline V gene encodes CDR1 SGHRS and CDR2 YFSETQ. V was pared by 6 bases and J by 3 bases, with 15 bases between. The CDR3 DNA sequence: TGCGCCAGCAACCCAGGTCATAGGGACACTGAAGCTTTCTTT. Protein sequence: CASNPGHRDTEAFF.

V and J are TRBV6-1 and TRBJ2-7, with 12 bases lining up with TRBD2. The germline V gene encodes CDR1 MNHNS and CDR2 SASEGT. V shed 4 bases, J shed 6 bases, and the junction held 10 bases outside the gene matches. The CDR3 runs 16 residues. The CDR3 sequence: CASSGLAGVTASEQYF. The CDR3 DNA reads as TGTGCCAGCAGTGGACTAGCGGGAGTTACTGCCTCCGAGCAGTACTTC.

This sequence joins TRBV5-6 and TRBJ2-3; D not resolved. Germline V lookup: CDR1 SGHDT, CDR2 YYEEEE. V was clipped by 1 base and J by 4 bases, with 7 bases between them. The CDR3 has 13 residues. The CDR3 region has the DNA TGTGCCAGCAGCTTGTCGGGCCCAGATACGCAGTATTTT. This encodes CASSLSGPDTQYF.

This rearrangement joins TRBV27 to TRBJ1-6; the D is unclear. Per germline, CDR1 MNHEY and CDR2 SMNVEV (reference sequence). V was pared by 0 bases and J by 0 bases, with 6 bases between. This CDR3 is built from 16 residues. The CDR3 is CASSLSKSSYNSPLHF. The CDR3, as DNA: TGTGCCAGCAGTTTATCGAAGAGCTCCTATAATTCACCCCTCCACTTT.

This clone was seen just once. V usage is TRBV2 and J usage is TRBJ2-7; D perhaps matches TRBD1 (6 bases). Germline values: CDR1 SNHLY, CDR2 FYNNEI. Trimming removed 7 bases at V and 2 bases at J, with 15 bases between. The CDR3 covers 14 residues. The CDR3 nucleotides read TGTGCCAGCACTAAACAGGGACCCGCCTACGAGCAGTACTTC. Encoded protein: CASTKQGPAYEQYF.

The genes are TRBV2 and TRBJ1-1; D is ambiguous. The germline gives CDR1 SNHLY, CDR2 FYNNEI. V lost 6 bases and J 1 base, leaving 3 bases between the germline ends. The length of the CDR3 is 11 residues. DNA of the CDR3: TGTGCCAGCAGGGAGAACACTGAAGCTTTCTTT. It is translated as CASRENTEAFF.

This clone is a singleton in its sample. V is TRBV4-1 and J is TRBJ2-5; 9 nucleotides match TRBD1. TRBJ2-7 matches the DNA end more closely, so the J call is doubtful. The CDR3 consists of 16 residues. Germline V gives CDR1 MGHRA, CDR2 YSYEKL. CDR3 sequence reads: CASSPRVGTGSYEQYF. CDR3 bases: TGCGCCAGCAGCCCCCGTGTCGGGACAGGGAGTTACGAGCAGTACTTC.

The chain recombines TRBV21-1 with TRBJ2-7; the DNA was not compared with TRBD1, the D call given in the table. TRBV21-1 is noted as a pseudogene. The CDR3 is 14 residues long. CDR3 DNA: TGTGCCAGCACTTTACAGGGGGCGAAGGGTGAGCAGTACTTC. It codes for CASTLQGAKGEQYF.

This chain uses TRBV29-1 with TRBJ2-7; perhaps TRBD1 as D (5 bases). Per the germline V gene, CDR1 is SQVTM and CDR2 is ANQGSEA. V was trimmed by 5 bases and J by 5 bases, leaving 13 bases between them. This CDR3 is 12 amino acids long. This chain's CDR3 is CSVRQGPNEQYF. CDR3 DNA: TGCAGCGTTCGGCAGGGTCCCAACGAGCAGTACTTC.

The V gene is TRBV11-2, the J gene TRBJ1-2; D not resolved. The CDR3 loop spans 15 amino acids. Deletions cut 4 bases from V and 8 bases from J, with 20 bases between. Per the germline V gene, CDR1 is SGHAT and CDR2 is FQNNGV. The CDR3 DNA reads TGTGCCAGCAGCTCATTAAAGGTTGGGGAGCGCGGCTACACCTTC. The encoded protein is CASSSLKVGERGYTF.

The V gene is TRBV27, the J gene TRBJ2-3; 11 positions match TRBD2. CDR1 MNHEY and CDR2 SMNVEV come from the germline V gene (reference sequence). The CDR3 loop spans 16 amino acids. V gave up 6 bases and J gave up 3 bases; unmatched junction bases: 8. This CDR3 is CASSPLAGGRTDTQYF. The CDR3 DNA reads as TGTGCCAGCAGCCCCCTAGCGGGGGGCAGGACAGATACGCAGTATTTT.

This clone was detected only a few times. The CDR3 sequence is CASSLGLGNEKLFF. The CDR3 DNA reads TGTGCCAGCAGCTTGGGTTTAGGTAATGAAAAACTGTTTTTT. The chain couples TRBV5-4 to TRBJ1-4; D not certain. Germline CDR1 and CDR2: SGHNT and YYREEE (reference sequence). V gave up 0 bases and J gave up 4 bases, with 7 bases separating them. The CDR3 totals 14 residues.

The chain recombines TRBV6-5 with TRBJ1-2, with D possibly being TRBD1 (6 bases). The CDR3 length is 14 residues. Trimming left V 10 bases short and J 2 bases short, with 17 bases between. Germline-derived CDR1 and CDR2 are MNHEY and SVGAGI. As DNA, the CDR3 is TGTGCCACCTCACCCGGGGGGCAGAACTATGGCTACACCTTC. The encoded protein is CATSPGGQNYGYTF.